This T cell receptor (beta chain) is drawn from a study of cytotoxic CD8 clonotypes in ibrutinib-treated CLL. Between the trimmed V and J ends, which lost 4 bases and 2 bases, there was a span of 11 bases. The germline V gene encodes CDR1 MNHEY and CDR2 SMNVEV (reference sequence). This CDR3 region has 14 residues. The table came from immunoSEQ multiplex PCR; TCRdb's copy has only in-frame clones and leaves some out. The profile shows about 140,000 clones, less than 95% of them singletons. The V call is TRBV27, the J call TRBJ1-2, with D possibly being TRBD1 (5 bases). The receptor's source is a human donor with chronic lymphocytic leukemia. The source was PBMCs, collected after 12 months of ibrutinib treatment. CDR3 residues: CASSYGGGNYGYTF. Here the CDR3 DNA reads TGTGCCAGCAGTTATGGCGGGGGGAACTATGGCTACACCTTC.